The clone carrying this T cell receptor (beta chain) was observed many times. This specimen belongs to a study of neurological immune-mediated disorders. The germline CDR1 and CDR2 sequences are DFQATT and SNEGSKA (reference sequence). This CDR3 region has 15 residues. V was shortened by 5 bases and J by 0 bases, with 11 bases between the two germline ends. TCRdb reprocessed the 5' RACE reads with MiXCR, giving one entry per CDR3 protein. The sample shows about 41,000 distinct CDR3 sequences, roughly 12% of them seen only once. What was sequenced was PBMCs. The chain links TRBV20-1 to TRBJ2-6, with unresolved D. This clonotype was sampled from a female donor in good health. The CDR3 sequence: CSARSPNSGANVLTF. CDR3 in DNA: TGCAGTGCTCGGTCCCCTAACTCTGGGGCCAACGTCCTGACTTTC.